The TCR beta chain under discussion was sequenced for a study of blood T cells in healthy people across ages. For the second PCR, which ran for roughly 7 to 11 cycles, a sample-barcoded 5' primer and a J-beta primer mix were used. Each CDR3 protein is one row after TCRdb ran MiXCR on the 5' RACE reads. The sample yields around 500,000 distinct CDR3 sequences, under 55% seen once. This CDR3 has 15 residues. Germline assignment: CDR1 SGHDT and CDR2 YYEEEE. V dropped 4 bases and J dropped 2 bases, with 15 bases sitting between them. The sequence came from a man at least 80 years old in good health. The sample comprised blood. The chain joins TRBV5-6 to TRBJ1-1; D is ambiguous. The chain's CDR3 is CASSQTRRYNTEAFF. The CDR3 DNA reads TGTGCCAGCAGCCAGACCCGACGGTATAACACTGAAGCTTTCTTT. Supplemented by reference TRBV5-6 and TRBJ1-1, the full variable domain reads DAGVTQSPTHLIKTRGQQVTLRCSPKSGHDTVSWYQQALGQGPQFIFQYYEEEERQRGNFPDRFSGHQFPNYSSELNVNALLLGDSALYLCASSQTRRYNTEAFFGQGTRLTVV.